Presented here are 4 T cell receptor beta chains from one specimen sequenced in a study of neurological immune-mediated disorders. TCRdb re-analysed the 5' RACE reads in MiXCR, keeping a single row per CDR3 protein. The repertoire has tens of thousands of distinct CDR3 sequences, roughly 2% of them found once; the top ten carry under 2.5%. The sequenced sample consisted of PBMCs. The origin of the receptors is a woman in her thirties or forties with multiple sclerosis.

This clonotype occurred many times. The J gene is TRBJ2-3, the V gene TRBV5-1, with 8 bases matching TRBD2. Germline trimming cut 1 base from V and 2 bases from J; bases unmatched to any gene: 3. Germline CDR1 reads SGHRS; CDR2 reads YFSETQ. The CDR3 contains 15 residues. CDR3 DNA: TGCGCCAGCAGCTTGCTCGGGGGGGCCACAGATACGCAGTATTTT. Residues: CASSLLGGATDTQYF. Supplemented by reference TRBV5-1 and TRBJ2-3, the full variable domain reads KAGVTQTPRYLIKTRGQQVTLSCSPISGHRSVSWYQQTPGQGLQFLFEYFSETQRNKGNFPGRFSGRQFSNSRSEMNVSTLELGDSALYLCASSLLGGATDTQYFGPGTRLTVL.

This clonotype has a count of ten or more. The chain carries TRBV20-1 and TRBJ1-4, with a possible D match to TRBD1 (5 bases). The germline V and J ends were trimmed by 3 bases and 8 bases, with 16 bases remaining between them. The CDR3 contains 14 residues. Germline V gives CDR1 DFQATT, CDR2 SNEGSKA (reference sequence). CDR3 sequence: CSARPGALGEKLFF. CDR3 nucleotide sequence: TGCAGTGCTAGGCCCGGGGCCCTAGGGGAAAAACTGTTTTTT.

This clonotype has ten or more counts. The chain couples TRBV20-1 to TRBJ2-4, with D possibly matching TRBD2 (5 bases). V lost 3 bases, J lost 7 bases, and 10 bases lay in between. Germline V gene lookup returns CDR1 DFQATT and CDR2 SNEGSKA (reference sequence). CDR3 length equals 12 residues. The CDR3 nucleotides are TGCAGTGCTAGGCACACGGGGAACATTCAGTACTTC. Protein sequence: CSARHTGNIQYF.

This clonotype came up many times. J is TRBJ1-6 and V is TRBV5-1, with 8 bases fitting TRBD1. Germline V CDR1 and CDR2: SGHRS, YFSETQ. J lost 8 bases, V lost 4 bases, and 5 bases had no gene match. This CDR3 has 14 residues. The chain's CDR3 is CASSPQGADSPLHF. The CDR3 DNA reads as TGCGCCAGCAGCCCTCAGGGGGCGGATTCACCCCTCCACTTT.